Here is one T cell receptor (beta chain) with its context. Its binding antigen is unknown. Base qualities are not recorded, but no much larger clone differs from it by a single base. TCR cDNA was made using 5'RACE template switching, a step that added a universal primer site and unique molecular identifiers. Priming of cDNA synthesis was performed from both the TCR alpha and TCR beta constant segments. Libraries were amplified in two PCR steps, with sample barcodes and sequencing adapters added in the second step. Sequencing of the libraries was done on either Illumina HiSeq 2500 (2x100 bp) or NovaSeq (2x150 bp). Concerning the study's data processing: MIGEC handled demultiplexing of reads and collapsing into UMI consensus sequences, while MiXCR performed V(D)J alignment. Vaccine-responding clonotypes were defined with edgeR using replicate PBMC samples, requiring FDR below 0.01 and a log2 fold change above 5 up to day 15. CD4 or CD8 identity was assigned to each bulk clonotype according to whether the clonotype was present at higher abundance in the sequenced CD4 repertoire or the sequenced CD8 repertoire. In-frame beta chains were kept once TCRdb had trimmed the public reads at Q25 with fastp and called clones with MiXCR. Duplicate CDR3 protein sequences are folded into a single record with the most common DNA and genes. TCRdb's processing, not the study's, gives the V and J calls here. A total of about 510,000 distinct CDR3 sequences appear in this sample, 20% to 25% of them only once. The ten largest clones add up to about 15% of the sample.

CDR1 SGHAT and CDR2 FQNNGV were looked up in the germline V gene. Counted from cysteine to phenylalanine, this CDR3 has 15 amino acids. Only CDR3 DNA remains: 45 bases, in frame from the first base. A distance of 13 bases separates the germline ends of V and J, which lose 5 bases and 3 bases respectively. This sample was included in a study of T cells after yellow fever vaccination (dated by TCRdb to the late 2010s). With respect to the entire study: The SMART-Seq v4 Ultra Low Input RNA kit was used to prepare libraries from fractions with low cell numbers. To track T-cell clones before and after primary and booster YFV17D yellow fever vaccination, bulk TCR alpha and beta repertoires were sequenced longitudinally. Two healthy male donors, one aged 18 to 29 and one aged 30 to 40 years, made up the cohort. Blood was collected at multiple timepoints before and after primary and secondary immunization, and bulk PBMC replicates and cell subsets were isolated. General findings and caveats noted by the study authors: FACS-sorted repertoires could contain abundant contaminating clonotypes from the bulk population, so computational filtering was required. A small share of clonotypes was detected in both CD4 and CD8 compartments, with the overlap likely arising from convergent recombination. Compared with the primary T-cell response, the secondary T-cell response was faster but weaker, reaching its peak on day 5 rather than on day 15. Most clones expanded after primary vaccination (96% of CD4 and 70% to 90% of CD8) were re-detected after the booster, suggesting that broad memory maintenance occurred. The study included only a couple of donors, which limits how far the findings can be generalized.

This sample's treatment or condition label indicates: live attenuated yellow fever vaccine strain. At every blood-draw timepoint, two biological replicates of bulk PBMCs were collected. A standard Ficoll-Paque protocol was used to isolate PBMCs from peripheral blood. RNA was extracted with TriZol from bulk PBMCs, CD4 and CD8 fractions, and dextramer-positive and dextramer-negative fractions. The TCR sequence derives from a man younger than 35 who received the YFV17D yellow fever vaccine. This chain is built from TRBV11-2 and TRBJ2-2, with TRBD2 tentatively as D gene (5 bases match). The sample was PBMCs, taken about 21 days after the first yellow fever vaccination. The DNA is as follows: TGTGCCAGCAGCCCAATAGAGGGCTACACCGGGGAGCTGTTTTTT. It codes for CASSPIEGYTGELFF.